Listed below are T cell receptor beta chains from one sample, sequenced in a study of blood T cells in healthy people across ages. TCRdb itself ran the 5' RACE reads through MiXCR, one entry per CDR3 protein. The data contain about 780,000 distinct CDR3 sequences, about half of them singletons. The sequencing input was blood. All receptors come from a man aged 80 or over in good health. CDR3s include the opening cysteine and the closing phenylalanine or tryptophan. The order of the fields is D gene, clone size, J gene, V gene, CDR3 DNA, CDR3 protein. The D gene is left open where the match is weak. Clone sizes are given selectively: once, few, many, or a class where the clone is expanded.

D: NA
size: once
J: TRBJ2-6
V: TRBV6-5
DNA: TGTGCCAGCAGTTACTACCTTGGGCAGGGGAAGGCTGGGGCCAACGTCCTGACTTTC
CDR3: CASSYYLGQGKAGANVLTF

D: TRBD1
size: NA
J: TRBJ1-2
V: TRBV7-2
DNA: TGTGCCAGCAGCCGGACCGGACAGGGTCGAGTTGGCTACACCTTC
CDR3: CASSRTGQGRVGYTF

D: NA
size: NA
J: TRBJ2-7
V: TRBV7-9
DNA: TGTGCCAGCAGCTTAGAGGAGGGGGCGTTGGATGAGCAGTACTTC
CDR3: CASSLEEGALDEQYF

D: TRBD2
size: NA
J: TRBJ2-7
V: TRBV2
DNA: TGTGCCAGCAGTGTGAACGGGAGGGCCATATCCTCCTACGAGCAGTACTTC
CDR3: CASSVNGRAISSYEQYF

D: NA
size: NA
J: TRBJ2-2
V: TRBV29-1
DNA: TGCAGCGTTGAACCAGGGACGAACACCGGGGAGCTGTTTTTT
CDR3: CSVEPGTNTGELFF

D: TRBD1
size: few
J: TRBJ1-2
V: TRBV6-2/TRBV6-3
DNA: TGTGCCAGCAGTTACTCATCCGGGACAGCTAACTATGGCTACACCTTC
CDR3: CASSYSSGTANYGYTF

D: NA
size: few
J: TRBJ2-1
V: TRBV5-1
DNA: TGCGCCAGCAGCTTGCGCGGGGACCCCTACAATGAGCAGTTCTTC
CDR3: CASSLRGDPYNEQFF

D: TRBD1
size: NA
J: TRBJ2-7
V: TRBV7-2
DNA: TGTGCCAGCAGCGTAGATGGGACAGTATCCGAGCAGTACTTC
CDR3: CASSVDGTVSEQYF

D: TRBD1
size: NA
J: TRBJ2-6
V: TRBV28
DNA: TGTGCCAGCAGTCCGCGGACAGGGAGCTCTGGGGCCAACGTCCTGACTTTC
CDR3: CASSPRTGSSGANVLTF

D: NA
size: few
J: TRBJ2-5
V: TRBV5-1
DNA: TGCGCCAGCAGCTTGAGTTTAGTGGAGACCCAGTACTTC
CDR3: CASSLSLVETQYF

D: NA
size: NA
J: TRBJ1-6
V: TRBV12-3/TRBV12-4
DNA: TGTGCCAGCAGTTTAAGGAGGAATTATTCACCCCTCCACTTT
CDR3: CASSLRRNYSPLHF

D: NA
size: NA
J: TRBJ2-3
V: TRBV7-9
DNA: TGTGCCAGCAGCTTAGCGGAGTTCACAGATACGCAGTATTTT
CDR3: CASSLAEFTDTQYF

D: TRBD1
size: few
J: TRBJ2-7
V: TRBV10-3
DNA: TGTGCCATCAGTGAGATGGACAGGGGACGCGAGCAGTACTTC
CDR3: CAISEMDRGREQYF

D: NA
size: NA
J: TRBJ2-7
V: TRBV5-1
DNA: TGCGCCAGCAGCTTGGCCCGGGAAGGGGAGCAGTACTTC
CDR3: CASSLAREGEQYF

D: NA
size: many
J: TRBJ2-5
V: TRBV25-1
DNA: TGTGCCAGCAGTGATACGACCCCACAGGGTGAAGAGACCCAGTACTTC
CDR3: CASSDTTPQGEETQYF

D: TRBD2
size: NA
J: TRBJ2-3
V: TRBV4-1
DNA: TGCGCCAGCAGCCACCCCCCCGGACCTAGCGGGAGCTATACGCAGTATTTT
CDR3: CASSHPPGPSGSYTQYF

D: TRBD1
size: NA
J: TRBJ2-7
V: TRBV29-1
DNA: TGCAGCGTTGAAAGCCGAGGGGACAGGGGCTACGAGCAGTACTTC
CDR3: CSVESRGDRGYEQYF

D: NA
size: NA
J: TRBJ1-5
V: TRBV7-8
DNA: TGTGCCAGCAGCTTAGAGAGAAGGGGCCTTACGGCCCAGCATTTT
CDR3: CASSLERRGLTAQHF

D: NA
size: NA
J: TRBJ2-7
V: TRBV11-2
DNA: TGCGCCAGCAGCTTAGTGGGCCCGGGAAGCGGCGAGCAGTACTTC
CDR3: CASSLVGPGSGEQYF

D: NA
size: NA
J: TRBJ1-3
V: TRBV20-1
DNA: TGCAGTGCTAGGTACAGCCAACCTGGAAACACCATATATTTT
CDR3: CSARYSQPGNTIYF

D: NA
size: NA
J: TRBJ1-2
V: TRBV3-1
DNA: TGTGCCAGCAGCCCTCGCCGGGGTGGCTACACCTTC
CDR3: CASSPRRGGYTF

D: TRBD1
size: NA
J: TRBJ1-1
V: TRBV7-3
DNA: TGTGCCAGCAGCTCTGGGACAGGGCAAGCTTTCTTT
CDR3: CASSSGTGQAFF

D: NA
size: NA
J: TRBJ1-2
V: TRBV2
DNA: TGTGCCAGCACTACAGGGTTTGGTGGCTACACCTTC
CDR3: CASTTGFGGYTF

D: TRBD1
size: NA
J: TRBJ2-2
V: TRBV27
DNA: TGTGCCAGCACAAAGACAGGGTTGTACACCGGGGAGCTGTTTTTT
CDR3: CASTKTGLYTGELFF

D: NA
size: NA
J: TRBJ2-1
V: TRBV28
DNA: TGTGCCAGCAGTTACAGGTTCTTC
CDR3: CASSYRFF

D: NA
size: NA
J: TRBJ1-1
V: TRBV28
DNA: TGTGCCAGCAGTAGGGGAATGTGGAACACTGAAGCTTTCTTT
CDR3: CASSRGMWNTEAFF

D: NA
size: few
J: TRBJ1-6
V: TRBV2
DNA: TGTGCCAGCAGTGAACTAACGGGAAGGGGTTCACCCCTCCACTTT
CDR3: CASSELTGRGSPLHF

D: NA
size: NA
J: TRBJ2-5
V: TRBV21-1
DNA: TGTGCCAGCAGCAAAGCGATGGGACGGAAAGAGACCCAGTACTTC
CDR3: CASSKAMGRKETQYF

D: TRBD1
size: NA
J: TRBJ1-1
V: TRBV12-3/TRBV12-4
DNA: TGTGCCAGCAGGCAAAGCCAGACAGGGACCACTGAAGCTTTCTTT
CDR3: CASRQSQTGTTEAFF

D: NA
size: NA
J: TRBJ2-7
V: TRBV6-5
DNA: TGTGCCAGCAGTTACGTGGGGCGCGGCGAGCAGTACTTC
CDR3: CASSYVGRGEQYF

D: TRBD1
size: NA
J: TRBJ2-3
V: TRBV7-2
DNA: TGTGCCAGCAGCTCGACAGGGGGCGGGCCAGATACGCAGTATTTT
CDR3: CASSSTGGGPDTQYF

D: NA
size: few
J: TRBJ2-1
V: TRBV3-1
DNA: TGTGCCAGCAGCCCTTCAAAACCCGGGACCCTTAAAGTGCAGTTCTTC
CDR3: CASSPSKPGTLKVQFF

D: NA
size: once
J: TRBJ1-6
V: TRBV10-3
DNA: TGTGCCATCAGTGAGTCGGGGCAGGACAATTCACCCCCCCACTTT
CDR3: CAISESGQDNSPPHF

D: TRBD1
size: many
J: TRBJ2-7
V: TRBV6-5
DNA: TGTGCCAGCCTCCGGGACAGGGGATCCGAGCAGTACTTC
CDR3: CASLRDRGSEQYF

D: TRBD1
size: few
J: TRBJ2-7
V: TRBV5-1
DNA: TGCGCCAGCAGCGTGGGACAGGCAGGAAACGAGCAGTACTTC
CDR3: CASSVGQAGNEQYF

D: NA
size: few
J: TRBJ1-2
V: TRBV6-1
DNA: TGTGCCAGCAGCGCCGGACAGAGGCTGGGCTACACCTTC
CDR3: CASSAGQRLGYTF

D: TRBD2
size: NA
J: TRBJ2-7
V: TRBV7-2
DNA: TGTGCCAGCAGCTTAGCGACGGCGGGAGGGGGCGATGAGCAGTACTTC
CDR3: CASSLATAGGGDEQYF

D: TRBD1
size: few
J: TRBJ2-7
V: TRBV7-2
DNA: TGTGCCAGCAGCTTAGGTGGACAGGCCAGGGACTACGAGCAGTACTTC
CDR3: CASSLGGQARDYEQYF

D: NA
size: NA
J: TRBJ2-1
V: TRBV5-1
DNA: TGCGCCAGCAGCGGTGGTGGGTTCAGCTCCTACAATGAGCAGTTCTTC
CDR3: CASSGGGFSSYNEQFF

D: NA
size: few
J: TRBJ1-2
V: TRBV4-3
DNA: TGCGCCAGCAGCCAAGAGGGGTGGGACTATGGCTACACCTTC
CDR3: CASSQEGWDYGYTF

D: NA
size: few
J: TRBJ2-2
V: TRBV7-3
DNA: TGTGCCAGCACCCTCTCTCAGGGGGAGGGCGGGGAGCTGTTTTTT
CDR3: CASTLSQGEGGELFF

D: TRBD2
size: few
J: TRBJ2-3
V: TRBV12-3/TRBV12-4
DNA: TGTGCCAGCAGTTTAGCGGGAGGGCCTGCAGATACGCAGTATTTT
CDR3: CASSLAGGPADTQYF

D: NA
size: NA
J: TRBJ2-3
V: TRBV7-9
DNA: TGTGCCAGCAGCGGAACTAGTGTGATAGTAGATACGCAGTATTTT
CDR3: CASSGTSVIVDTQYF

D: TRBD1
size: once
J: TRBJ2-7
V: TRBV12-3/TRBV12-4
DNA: TGTGCCAGCAGTTCCGACAGGGGCTTGGGGGAGCAGTACTTC
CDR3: CASSSDRGLGEQYF

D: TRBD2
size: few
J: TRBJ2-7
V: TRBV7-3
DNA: TGTGCCAGCAGCTTTAGCGGGGAAAGCTCCTACGAGCAGTACTTC
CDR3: CASSFSGESSYEQYF

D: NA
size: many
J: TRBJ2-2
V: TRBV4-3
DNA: TGCGCCAGCAGCCAAGGACTCATGCGGGGGAACACCGGGGAGCTGTTTTTT
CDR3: CASSQGLMRGNTGELFF

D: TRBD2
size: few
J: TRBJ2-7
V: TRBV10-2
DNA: TGCGCCAGCAGGGGAACGGGAGGGCCCTCCTACGAGCAGTACTTC
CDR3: CASRGTGGPSYEQYF

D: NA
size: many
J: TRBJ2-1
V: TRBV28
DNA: TGTGCCAGCAGCGCTAGCGACACCTACAATGAGCAGTTCTTC
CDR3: CASSASDTYNEQFF